This T cell receptor beta chain was sequenced for a study of T cells in Graves' hyperthyroidism and ophthalmopathy. Diagnoses were made from clinical symptoms, serum measures (thyroxine and TRAb), thyroid ultrasound and orbital computed tomography. This clonotype was found many times. Amplification of TCR beta CDR3 regions was performed using RNA transcripts as template. The TCR CDR3 first-round RT-PCR relied on the HTBI primer set. TCRdb recomputed calls from the multiplex PCR reads with MiXCR, one row per CDR3 protein. In the table there are hundreds of thousands of distinct CDR3 sequences, roughly a sixth of which are singletons. V was clipped by 2 bases and J by 5 bases, with 14 bases between them. CDR1 and CDR2 (germline): SGHRS, YFSETQ. The CDR3 length is 15 residues.

The specimen sequenced was blood. The chain links TRBV5-1 to TRBJ2-1; either TRBD1 or TRBD2 may supply D (5 bases each). This receptor was taken from a woman between 40 and 50 years old with Graves' ophthalmopathy. The CDR3 reads CASSFGTPPDNEQFF. The CDR3, as DNA: TGCGCCAGCAGCTTCGGGACCCCCCCAGACAATGAGCAGTTCTTC. The whole variable domain, remainder taken from reference TRBV5-1 and TRBJ2-1, is KAGVTQTPRYLIKTRGQQVTLSCSPISGHRSVSWYQQTPGQGLQFLFEYFSETQRNKGNFPGRFSGRQFSNSRSEMNVSTLELGDSALYLCASSFGTPPDNEQFFGPGTRLTVL.